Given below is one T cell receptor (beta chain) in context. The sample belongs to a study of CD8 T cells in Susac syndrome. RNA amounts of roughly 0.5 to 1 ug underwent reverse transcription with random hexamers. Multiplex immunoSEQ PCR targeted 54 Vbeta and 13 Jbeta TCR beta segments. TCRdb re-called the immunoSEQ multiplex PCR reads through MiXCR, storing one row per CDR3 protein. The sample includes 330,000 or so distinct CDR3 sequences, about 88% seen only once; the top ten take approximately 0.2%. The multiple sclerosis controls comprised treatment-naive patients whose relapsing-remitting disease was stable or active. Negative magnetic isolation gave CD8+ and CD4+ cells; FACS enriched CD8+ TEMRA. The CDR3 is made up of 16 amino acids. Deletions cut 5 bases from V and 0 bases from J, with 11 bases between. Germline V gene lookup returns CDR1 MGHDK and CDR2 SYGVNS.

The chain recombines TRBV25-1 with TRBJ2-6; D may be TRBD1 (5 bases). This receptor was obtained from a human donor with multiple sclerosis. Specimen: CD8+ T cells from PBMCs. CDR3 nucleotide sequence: TGTGCCAGCAGTCAGACAGAACTCTCTGGGGCCAACGTCCTGACTTTC. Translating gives CASSQTELSGANVLTF.